Each of the 8 T cell receptor beta chains below was sequenced from the same sample in a study of T cells in Graves' hyperthyroidism and ophthalmopathy. It was RNA transcripts that yielded the amplified TCR beta CDR3 regions. With the HTBI primer set, the TCR CDR3 went through a first round of RT-PCR. TCRdb called the multiplex PCR reads again in MiXCR, with one record for every CDR3 protein. The repertoire consists of fewer than 800,000 distinct CDR3 sequences, with 15% to 20% occurring once and the leading ten covering about 8.4%. The sample taken for sequencing was blood. These receptor sequences come from a young man with Graves' hyperthyroidism.

The V call is TRBV20-1, the J call TRBJ2-3; D tentatively reads TRBD1 or TRBD2 (5 bases each). V lost 3 bases and J 0 bases, leaving 10 bases between the germline ends. This CDR3 is built from 14 residues. Germline assignment: CDR1 DFQATT and CDR2 SNEGSKA (reference sequence). The CDR3 protein is CSASGGTSTDTQYF. The CDR3 DNA is TGCAGTGCTAGTGGGGGAACTAGCACAGATACGCAGTATTTT.

V is TRBV19 and J is TRBJ2-1, with 9 bases identical to TRBD2. CDR3 length equals 15 residues. Germline V gene lookup returns CDR1 LNHDA and CDR2 SQIVND (reference sequence). Trimming at V came to 3 bases and at J to 3 bases, leaving 3 bases not matched to a gene. The CDR3 DNA reads TGTGCCAGTAGTATGGCGGGGGGGTTCTACAATGAGCAGTTCTTC. Translating it yields CASSMAGGFYNEQFF.

This clonotype has just a few counts. V is TRBV29-1 and J is TRBJ1-2, with D perhaps TRBD1 (5 bases). This CDR3 spans 13 amino acids. The V and J ends lost 0 bases and 6 bases respectively, with 11 bases between them. Germline CDR1 reads SQVTM; CDR2 reads ANQGSEA. This chain's CDR3 is CSVEDRRGHGYTF. CDR3 in DNA: TGCAGCGTTGAAGATAGGAGGGGCCATGGCTACACCTTC.

The chain links TRBV6-1 to TRBJ1-1, with D perhaps TRBD1 (6 bases). The CDR3 totals 15 residues. Germline V gene data show CDR1 as MNHNS and CDR2 as SASEGT. With 2 bases removed from V and 3 bases from J, the gap between germline ends came to 13 bases. The CDR3 loop is CASSELEDRYTEAFF. The CDR3 bases are TGTGCCAGCAGTGAACTCGAGGACAGATACACTGAAGCTTTCTTT.

This clonotype was recorded many times. The V gene is TRBV10-3, the J gene TRBJ2-7; no reliable D call. V was clipped by 5 bases and J by 3 bases, with 14 bases between them. Germline V gene data show CDR1 as ENHRY and CDR2 as SYGVKD. The CDR3 is 14 amino acids. CDR3 nucleotides: TGTGCCATCAGTTCGCCCGACTCCCTCTACGAGCAGTACTTC. It codes for CAISSPDSLYEQYF.

V gene TRBV7-2 combines with J gene TRBJ1-2; D is unclear. There are 15 residues in the CDR3. V gave up 5 bases and J gave up 2 bases, with 15 bases separating them. The germline gives CDR1 SGHTA, CDR2 FQGNSA. CDR3 in DNA: TGTGCCAGCAGCCCTCGGGTAGGGCCCAACTATGGCTACACCTTC. This translates into CASSPRVGPNYGYTF.

CDR3 DNA sequence: TGCAGCGTCACCTCCCGGGGAGAGACCCAGTACTTC. Protein sequence: CSVTSRGETQYF. This chain connects TRBV29-1 to TRBJ2-5; tentatively, D is TRBD2 (5 bases). This CDR3 comprises 12 residues. Deletions cut 6 bases from V and 4 bases from J, with 12 bases between. CDR1 is SQVTM, CDR2 ANQGSEA, per germline.

The V and J genes are TRBV28 and TRBJ2-2, with D possibly matching TRBD2 (5 bases). The CDR3 length is 15 residues. Germline V CDR1 and CDR2: MDHEN, SYDVKM. Trimming took 1 base from V and 8 from J, leaving 14 bases between them. The chain's CDR3 is CASSLLISVSGELFF. CDR3 in DNA: TGTGCCAGCAGTTTATTGATTAGCGTCTCGGGGGAGCTGTTTTTT.